The clone carrying this T cell receptor beta chain occurred once. CDR1 and CDR2 (germline): LGHDT, YNNKEL (reference sequence). J lost 8 bases, V lost 1 base, and 7 bases had no gene match. CDR3 length: 15 residues. The repertoire was sequenced with immunoSEQ multiplex PCR; TCRdb's copy has only in-frame clones and lacks some. The table shows some 190,000 clones, with about 88% occurring only once. The sample is drawn from a study of blood T cell repertoires in COVID-19. The chain links TRBV3-1 (or the pseudogene TRBV3-2) to TRBJ2-1, with 8 positions matching TRBD2. The receptor was derived from a human donor in a cohort sampled during active COVID-19. Sequenced material: peripheral blood. Here the CDR3 reads CASSQGSGVTHEQFF. The CDR3 nucleotides read TGTGCCAGCAGCCAAGGTAGCGGGGTGACCCATGAGCAGTTCTTC.